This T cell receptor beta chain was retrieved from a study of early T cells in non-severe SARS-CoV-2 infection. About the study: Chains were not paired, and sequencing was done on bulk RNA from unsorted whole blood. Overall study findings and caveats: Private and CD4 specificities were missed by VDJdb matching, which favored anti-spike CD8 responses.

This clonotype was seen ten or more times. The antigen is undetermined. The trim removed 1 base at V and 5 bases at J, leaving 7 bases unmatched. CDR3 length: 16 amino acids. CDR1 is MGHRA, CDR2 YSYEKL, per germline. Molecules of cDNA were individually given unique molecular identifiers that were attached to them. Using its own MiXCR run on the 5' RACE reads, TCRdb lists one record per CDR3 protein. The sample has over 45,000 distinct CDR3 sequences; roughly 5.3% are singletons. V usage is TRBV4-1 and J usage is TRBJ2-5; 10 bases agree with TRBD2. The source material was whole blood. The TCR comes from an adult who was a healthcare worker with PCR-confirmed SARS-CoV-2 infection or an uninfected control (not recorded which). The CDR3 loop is CASSQVASGSSETQYF. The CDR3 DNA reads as TGCGCCAGCAGCCAAGTTGCTAGCGGGAGTTCGGAGACCCAGTACTTC.